This TCR beta chain was recorded in a study of Ad26.COV2.S vaccination and SARS-CoV-2 variants. The wider study: Into the muscle, Ad26.COV2.S was dosed once or twice, 56 days apart.

Sample treatment: about 20 received Ad26.COV2.S at low or high dose, single or two shots; several received placebo; per-sample allocation not given. Sampling occurred on day 63 after the first vaccine or placebo injection. Boston provided a donor who was an adult aged 18-55 years. Sequenced by immunoSEQ multiplex PCR; TCRdb stores in-frame clones only, minus some. The data contain about 440,000 clones, around 91% of them singletons. This CDR3 is built from 16 residues. Trimming took 5 bases from V and 2 from J; bases not matched to a gene: 9. Germline-derived CDR1 and CDR2 are SGHAT and FQDESV (reference sequence). Study results and limitations: Placebo recipients showed lower spike-specific TCR breadth than vaccinees.

With regard to this clone: Its matching antigen is unknown.

This rearrangement joins TRBV11-1 to TRBJ2-7; 10 bases fit TRBD1. The clonotype originates from a person between 18 and 65 years old who received the Ad26.COV2.S COVID-19 vaccine or a placebo. The specimen comprised peripheral blood, sampled in a trial of Ad26.COV2.S vaccine versus placebo. The CDR3 loop reads CASSPHRDRGPYEQYF. Written as DNA, the CDR3 is TGTGCCAGCAGCCCCCACCGGGACAGGGGCCCCTACGAGCAGTACTTC.